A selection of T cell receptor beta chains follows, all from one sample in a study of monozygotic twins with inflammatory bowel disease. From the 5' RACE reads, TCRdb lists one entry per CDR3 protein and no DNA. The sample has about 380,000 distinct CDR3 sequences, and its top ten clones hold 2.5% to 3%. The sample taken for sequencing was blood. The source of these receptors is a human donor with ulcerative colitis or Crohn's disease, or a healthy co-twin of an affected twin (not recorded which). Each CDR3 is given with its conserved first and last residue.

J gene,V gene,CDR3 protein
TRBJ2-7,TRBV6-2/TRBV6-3,CASSYAGQISYEQYF
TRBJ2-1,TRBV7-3,CASSLPGVYNEQFF
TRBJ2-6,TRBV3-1,CASSPQGFSGANVLTF
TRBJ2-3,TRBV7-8,CASSLAGGAQTDTQYF
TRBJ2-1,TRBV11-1,CASSLIVRAGPNSYNEQFF
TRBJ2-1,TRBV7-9,CACLMPPYNEQFF
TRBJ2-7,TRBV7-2,CASSLGLGSSYEQYF
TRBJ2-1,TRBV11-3,CASSLAGQEQFF
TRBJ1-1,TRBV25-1,CASSEQGWNTEAFF
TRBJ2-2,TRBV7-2,CASSPHRSSNTGELFF
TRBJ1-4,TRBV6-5,CASSYSRTGGNEKLFF
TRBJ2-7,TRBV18,CASSSRIGGLYEQYF
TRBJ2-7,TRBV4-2,CASSRPTRQGDSYEQYF
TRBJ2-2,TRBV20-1,CSARDYGRGFPGELFF
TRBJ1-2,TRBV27,CASSLQTPTGGHYGYTF
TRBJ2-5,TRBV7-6,CASSLEGLRGETQYF
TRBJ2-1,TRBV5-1,CASRRLGQGRDEQFF
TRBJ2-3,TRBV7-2,CASSLEFRSGTQYF
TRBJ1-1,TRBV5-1,CASSPRDSEAFF
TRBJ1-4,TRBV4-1,CASSPGTTNEKLFF
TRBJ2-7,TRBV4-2,CASSPGTGPVYSYEQYF
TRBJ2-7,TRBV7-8,CASSHPGQVLYEQYF
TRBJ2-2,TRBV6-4,CASSLGGLFGTGELFF
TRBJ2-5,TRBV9,CASSTGPEETQYF
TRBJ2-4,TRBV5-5,CASSGGQQIAKNIQYF
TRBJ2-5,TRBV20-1,CSASLAGGQETQYF
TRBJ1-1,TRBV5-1,CASSLGASKGEAFF
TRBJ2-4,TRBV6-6,CASSPAEGENIQYF
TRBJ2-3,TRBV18,CASSPTARGITDTQYF
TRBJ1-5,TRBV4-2,CASSQGTGGNQPQHF
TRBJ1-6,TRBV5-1,CASSLVFGRSDNSPLHF
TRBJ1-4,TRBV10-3,CAISVRVDEKLFF
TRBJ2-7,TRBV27,CASSEKLAGGHYEQYF
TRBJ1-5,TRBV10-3,CAISESDNQPQHF
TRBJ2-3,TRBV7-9,CASSQTSGGDTQYF
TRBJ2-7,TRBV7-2,CASRQTGTVTYEQYF
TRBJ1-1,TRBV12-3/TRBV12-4,CASSSRAGFMGAFF
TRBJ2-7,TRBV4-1,CASSQDPAWVVEQYF
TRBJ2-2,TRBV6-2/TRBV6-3,CAGKSGGNTGELFF
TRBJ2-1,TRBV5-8,CASSVSGKGYNEQFF